The 30 T cell receptor beta chains presented below share a single source sample, sequenced in a study of T cells after somatic rescue of genetic block. The assay was immunoSEQ multiplex PCR, and TCRdb's table has in-frame clones only and misses some. The sample lists fewer than 150,000 clones; 75% to 95% were seen once. Input material: peripheral blood mononuclear cells (PBMCs). The receptor set was obtained from a woman younger than 35.

V and J are TRBV19 and TRBJ2-1; 13 nucleotides line up with TRBD2. The CDR3 length is 15 residues. CDR1 and CDR2 from the germline V gene are LNHDA and SQIVND (reference sequence). V trimming: 5 bases; J trimming: 3 bases; junction bases outside the gene matches: 1. The CDR3 region is CASSGTSGDYNEQFF. The CDR3 region has the DNA TGTGCCAGTAGTGGGACTAGCGGGGACTACAATGAGCAGTTCTTC.

The chain is built from TRBV10-3 and TRBJ1-5; a possible D gene is TRBD1 (6 bases). Deletions cut 4 bases from V and 1 base from J, with 8 bases between. The V gene's germline CDR1 is ENHRY and CDR2 SYGVKD. The CDR3 is 14 amino acids. Written as DNA, the CDR3 is TGTGCCATCAGTGGTGGGGGCAGCAATCAGCCCCAGCATTTT. Its protein is CAISGGGSNQPQHF.

The chain joins TRBV4-1 to TRBJ2-5; a possible D gene is TRBD1 (6 bases). Trimming left V 0 bases short and J 5 bases short, with 16 bases between. Germline CDR1 MGHRA, CDR2 YSYEKL. The CDR3 is 16 amino acids. CDR3 in DNA: TGCGCCAGCAGCCAAGATAGTTCAGGGGCATGGGAGACCCAGTACTTC. This codes for CASSQDSSGAWETQYF.

The chain carries TRBV11-2 and TRBJ1-1; weak D call: TRBD1 (6 bases). With 5 bases removed from V and 12 bases from J, the gap between germline ends came to 22 bases. The CDR3 is 14 residues long. Germline CDR1 SGHAT, CDR2 FQNNGV. The CDR3 DNA reads as TGTGCCAGCAGCATATTAGCAGGGGCGCGTATAACTTTCTTT. Translation gives CASSILAGARITFF. Supplemented by reference TRBV11-2 and TRBJ1-1, the full variable domain reads EAGVAQSPRYKIIEKRQSVAFWCNPISGHATLYWYQQILGQGPKLLIQFQNNGVVDDSQLPKDRFSAERLKGVDSTLKIQPAKLEDSAVYLCASSILAGARITFFGQGTRLTVV.

In its sample, this clone was seen once. The V and J genes are TRBV19 and TRBJ1-5; 10 nucleotides align to TRBD1. Germline CDR1 is LNHDA and CDR2 is SQIVND (reference sequence). V was clipped by 3 bases and J by 5 bases; unmatched bases: 7. This CDR3 comprises 16 residues. The CDR3 bases are TGTGCCAGTAGTATTAGGGGACAGGGGATGCATCAGCCCCAGCATTTT. Its protein product is CASSIRGQGMHQPQHF.

The chain recombines TRBV28 with TRBJ2-6; D not resolved. Germline loops: CDR1 MDHEN, CDR2 SYDVKM. Trimming stripped 6 bases from V and 2 bases from J, with 14 bases between. The CDR3 totals 16 residues. CDR3 sequence reads: CASSLGRKAGANVLTF. CDR3 nucleotides: TGTGCCAGCAGCTTAGGAAGAAAAGCTGGGGCCAACGTCCTGACTTTC. The full variable domain, in which reference TRBV28 and TRBJ2-6 provide the parts outside the CDR3, is DVKVTQSSRYLVKRTGEKVFLECVQDMDHENMFWYRQDPGLGLRLIYFSYDVKMKEKGDIPEGYSVSREKKERFSLILESASTNQTSMYLCASSLGRKAGANVLTFGAGSRLTVL.

This chain links TRBV11-3 with TRBJ2-7, with TRBD2 matching 7 bases. The CDR3 loop spans 13 amino acids. Germline trimming cut 5 bases from V and 6 bases from J; bases unmatched to any gene: 7. Germline V gene data show CDR1 as SGHNT and CDR2 as YENEEA. The DNA for the CDR3 is TGTGCCAGCAGCACCTGGAGGGAGGGCGAGCAGTACTTC. This encodes CASSTWREGEQYF.

V usage is TRBV7-9 and J usage is TRBJ2-2, with 12 bases identical to TRBD2. The length of the CDR3 is 18 residues. V trimming: 6 bases; J trimming: 1 base; junction bases outside the gene matches: 9. Germline CDR1 and CDR2: SEHNR and FQNEAQ (reference sequence). CDR3 region: CASRAGTSGLENTGELFF. The CDR3 DNA sequence: TGTGCCAGCAGGGCCGGGACTAGCGGGTTAGAGAACACCGGGGAGCTGTTTTTT.

V and J are TRBV9 and TRBJ2-1; tentative D call: TRBD1 (6 bases). Trimming shortened V by 4 bases and J by 4 bases, and 12 bases separated the two germline ends. The CDR3 is made up of 14 amino acids. Germline CDR1 is SGDLS and CDR2 is YYNGEE. Here the CDR3 reads CASSITGQYNEQFF. As DNA, the CDR3 is TGTGCCAGCAGCATCACAGGACAGTACAATGAGCAGTTCTTC.

The CDR3 sequence: CASSWAGATDSGNTIYF. The CDR3 DNA sequence: TGTGCCAGCAGTTGGGCGGGGGCGACGGACTCTGGAAACACCATATATTTT. The chain recombines TRBV28 with TRBJ1-3, with a possible D match to TRBD1 (6 bases). The V and J ends lost 4 bases and 0 bases respectively, with 16 bases between them. The germline V gene encodes CDR1 MDHEN and CDR2 SYDVKM. This CDR3 is built from 17 residues.

The rearrangement uses TRBV27 and TRBJ2-2; D possibly corresponds to TRBD1 (5 bases). V shed 7 bases and J shed 3 bases, with 12 bases lying between them. This CDR3 is built from 14 residues. Germline V gene sequence: CDR1 MNHEY, CDR2 SMNVEV (reference sequence). The CDR3 region is CASKMTDYTGELFF. In nucleotides, the CDR3 is TGTGCCAGCAAGATGACAGATTACACCGGGGAGCTGTTTTTT.

The rearrangement uses TRBV5-1 and TRBJ2-5; the match to TRBD1 covers 10 bases. The CDR3 covers 16 residues. V was pared by 4 bases and J by 1 base, with 7 bases of the junction left unmatched. The germline V gene has CDR1 SGHRS and CDR2 YFSETQ. The CDR3 DNA reads TGCGCCAGCAGCCTCGCCGGGACAGGGGCCCAAGAGACCCAGTACTTC. It translates to CASSLAGTGAQETQYF.

The rearrangement joins TRBV6-4 to TRBJ2-1, with 8 bases that match TRBD2. V was clipped by 5 bases and J by 6 bases; unmatched bases: 6. CDR1 MRHNA and CDR2 SNTAGT come from the germline V gene. The CDR3 is made up of 14 amino acids. The CDR3 region has the DNA TGTGCCAGCAGTTTAGCGGGGAGGGGCAATGAGCAGTTCTTC. Encoded protein: CASSLAGRGNEQFF.

This rearrangement joins TRBV7-2 to TRBJ2-1; D is possibly TRBD2 (5 bases). V shed 1 base and J shed 6 bases, with 16 bases lying between them. Per germline, CDR1 SGHTA and CDR2 FQGNSA. This CDR3 contains 16 residues. CDR3 in DNA: TGTGCCAGCAGCTTAGTGGGCCGCACTAGAAGCAATGAGCAGTTCTTC. Amino acids: CASSLVGRTRSNEQFF.

V and J are TRBV28 and TRBJ2-1; D is unresolved. This CDR3 is 12 amino acids long. Germline V CDR1 and CDR2: MDHEN, SYDVKM. Trimming cost V 5 bases and J 9 bases, with 11 bases left between them. The CDR3 bases are TGTGCCAGCAGTGTATACAGCCGTGAGCAGTTCTTC. Protein: CASSVYSREQFF.

V is TRBV19 and J is TRBJ2-3; 11 bases agree with TRBD1. The germline V gene has CDR1 LNHDA and CDR2 SQIVND (reference sequence). The trim removed 4 bases at V and 5 bases at J, leaving 8 bases unmatched. CDR3 length: 16 residues. The CDR3 coding sequence is TGTGCCAGTAGTAGAACCGGGACAGGGGGTTTAGATACGCAGTATTTT. It specifies CASSRTGTGGLDTQYF.

The V and J genes are TRBV30 and TRBJ1-3; 9 bases align to TRBD1. V was pared by 3 bases and J by 4 bases, with 4 bases of the junction left unmatched. Germline V lookup: CDR1 GTSNPN, CDR2 SVGIG (reference sequence). The CDR3 has 14 amino acids. The CDR3 reads CAWRGTGRGNTIYF. CDR3 DNA sequence: TGTGCCTGGAGAGGGACAGGGCGAGGAAACACCATATATTTT.

The chain uses TRBV7-8 and TRBJ1-2; 8 nucleotides line up with TRBD1. From germline, CDR1 is SGHVS and CDR2 FQNEAQ. CDR3 size: 17 residues. V shed 5 bases, J shed 5 bases, and the junction held 16 bases outside the gene matches. The CDR3 here is CASSVGQGWPIKYGYTF. In nucleotides, the CDR3 is TGTGCCAGCAGCGTAGGACAGGGTTGGCCAATCAAATATGGCTACACCTTC.

This rearrangement joins TRBV7-8 to TRBJ2-7, with 7 bases fitting TRBD1. The CDR3 totals 16 residues. The ends lost 7 bases at V and 2 bases at J; junction bases unmatched: 14. CDR1 SGHVS and CDR2 FQNEAQ come from the germline V gene. In DNA, the CDR3 is TGTGCCAGCACCAACAGAGAGACAGGGCCCCCCTACGAGCAGTACTTC. Translated: CASTNRETGPPYEQYF. The full variable domain, rest sourced from reference TRBV7-8 and TRBJ2-7, is GAGVSQSPRYKVAKRGQDVALRCDPISGHVSLFWYQQALGQGPEFLTYFQNEAQLDKSGLPSDRFFAERPEGSVSTLKIQRTQQEDSAVYLCASTNRETGPPYEQYFGPGTRLTVT.

This clone was counted a single time. The rearrangement uses TRBV7-9 and TRBJ1-4, with D perhaps matching TRBD1 (6 bases). This CDR3 has 16 residues. Germline-derived CDR1 and CDR2 are SEHNR and FQNEAQ (reference sequence). V lost 5 bases and J 0 bases, leaving 13 bases between the germline ends. This chain's CDR3 is CASSIGQIPTNEKLFF. The CDR3 DNA sequence: TGTGCCAGCAGCATCGGACAGATACCAACTAATGAAAAACTGTTTTTT.

This clone was picked up one time. The CDR3 protein is CASTHRGGETQYF. CDR3 nucleotide sequence: TGTGCCAGCACCCACAGGGGGGGAGAGACCCAGTACTTC. The V gene is TRBV2, the J gene TRBJ2-5; weak D call: TRBD1 (8 bases). The CDR3 is 13 residues long. V lost 7 bases to trimming and J lost 4 bases, with 13 bases between them. CDR1 and CDR2 (germline): SNHLY, FYNNEI.

The chain recombines TRBV2 with TRBJ2-5, with 13 bases identical to TRBD2. In germline, CDR1 is SNHLY, CDR2 FYNNEI. V lost 6 bases, J lost 4 bases, and 17 bases stayed unmatched. The CDR3 consists of 19 residues. The CDR3 region has the DNA TGTGCCAGCAGGATGCCCGGACTAGCGGGGGTTGGAGGGGGAGAGACCCAGTACTTC. It encodes CASRMPGLAGVGGGETQYF.

This chain joins TRBV6-1 and TRBJ2-3; possibly TRBD1 for D (6 bases). This CDR3 contains 15 residues. Germline V gives CDR1 MNHNS, CDR2 SASEGT. Trimming stripped 1 base from V and 4 bases from J, with 12 bases between. CDR3 region: CASSEVGGKADTQYF. The CDR3 DNA reads TGTGCCAGCAGTGAAGTAGGGGGTAAGGCAGATACGCAGTATTTT.

The chain couples TRBV4-2 to TRBJ2-7; no clear D. The CDR3 consists of 12 residues. V shed 4 bases and J shed 6 bases, with 10 bases lying between them. CDR1 and CDR2 from the germline V gene are LGHNA and YNFKEQ. The CDR3 DNA reads as TGTGCCAGCAGCCCTCCAGGACGCGAGCAGTACTTC. Translating gives CASSPPGREQYF.

The chain has TRBV5-4 and TRBJ2-1; D remains ambiguous. The CDR3 extends over 13 amino acids. CDR1 and CDR2 (germline): SGHNT, YYREEE (reference sequence). V was pared by 2 bases and J by 8 bases, with 11 bases between. The CDR3 protein is CASSFPGRHEQFF. The CDR3 coding sequence is TGTGCCAGCAGCTTCCCTGGCAGACATGAGCAGTTCTTC.

Worth noting for this clone: The sample has other DNA sequences that encode this CDR3 too. The chain combines TRBV6-5 with TRBJ1-1, with 10 bases that match TRBD1. The CDR3 is 14 amino acids. Per the germline V gene, CDR1 is MNHEY and CDR2 is SVGAGI. The J segment lost 4 bases and the V segment lost 4 bases, leaving 3 bases of the junction unmatched. CDR3 amino acids: CASSSRTGGTEAFF. CDR3 DNA: TGTGCCAGCAGTTCCCGGACAGGGGGCACTGAAGCTTTCTTT.

The V gene is TRBV27, the J gene TRBJ1-2; possibly TRBD1 for D (5 bases). Germline V gene sequence: CDR1 MNHEY, CDR2 SMNVEV (reference sequence). The CDR3 is made up of 14 amino acids. Trimming removed 0 bases at V and 5 bases at J, with 10 bases between. The DNA for the CDR3 is TGTGCCAGCAGTTTATCCCAGGGAGTTTATGGCTACACCTTC. It yields the protein CASSLSQGVYGYTF.

The chain has TRBV7-9 and TRBJ1-1; 10 nucleotides line up with TRBD1. V lost 1 base and J lost 4; bases outside the gene matches: 6. The CDR3 extends over 16 amino acids. Per the germline V gene, CDR1 is SEHNR and CDR2 is FQNEAQ (reference sequence). The CDR3 region has the DNA TGTGCCAGCAGCTTAGAGGACGGGACAGGGGCCACTGAAGCTTTCTTT. Residues: CASSLEDGTGATEAFF.

The chain joins TRBV27 to TRBJ2-7; 10 bases match TRBD1. The ends lost 1 base at V and 3 bases at J; junction bases unmatched: 15. CDR3 size: 19 residues. Germline assignment: CDR1 MNHEY and CDR2 SMNVEV (reference sequence). CDR3 bases: TGTGCCAGCAGTTTATTTCCCCTCGTCCGCGGACAGGGGGACTACGAGCAGTACTTC. Amino acids: CASSLFPLVRGQGDYEQYF.

The chain has TRBV28 and TRBJ1-2; 9 bases align to TRBD1. The CDR3 loop spans 15 amino acids. Germline assignment: CDR1 MDHEN and CDR2 SYDVKM. V shed 6 bases, J shed 4 bases, and the junction held 9 bases outside the gene matches. Written as DNA, the CDR3 is TGTGCCAGCAGGGAACAGGGGGCATCTGCCTATGGCTACACCTTC. This translates into CASREQGASAYGYTF.